The 19 T cell receptor beta chains reported below all come from one sample, sequenced in a study of blood T cells in healthy people across ages. A second PCR, run for about 6 to 12 cycles, used a sample-barcoded 5' primer plus a J-beta primer mix. Each CDR3 protein is one row after TCRdb ran MiXCR on the 5' RACE reads. The table shows about 1.4 million distinct CDR3 sequences, with 45% to 70% occurring only once. The specimen sequenced was blood. These receptors originate from a man in his late teens or twenties in good health.

The chain joins TRBV20-1 to TRBJ2-2; D unresolved. Trimming took 2 bases from V and 4 from J, leaving 17 bases between them. Germline assignment: CDR1 DFQATT and CDR2 SNEGSKA (reference sequence). CDR3 length equals 16 residues. The CDR3 DNA follows: TGCAGTGCTAGAAGTATGGGTACAGCCTTCACCGGGGAGCTGTTTTTT. Amino acid sequence: CSARSMGTAFTGELFF.

V gene TRBV12-3 or TRBV12-4 combines with J gene TRBJ2-5; D remains unclear. This CDR3 region has 12 residues. V gave up 7 bases and J gave up 13 bases, with 19 bases separating them. CDR3 coding DNA: TGTGCCAGCACCCCGCGGCTACCCGAGCGGTACTTC. It encodes CASTPRLPERYF.

The rearrangement uses TRBV7-2 and TRBJ2-7, with unresolved D. The CDR3 loop spans 15 amino acids. CDR1 and CDR2 (germline): SGHTA, FQGNSA. V lost 1 base and J lost 3, with 13 bases in between. CDR3 sequence: CASSLEGFGFYEQYF. In DNA form, the CDR3 reads TGTGCCAGCAGCTTAGAGGGATTCGGGTTCTACGAGCAGTACTTC.

The genes are TRBV20-1 and TRBJ2-7; the D gene is possibly TRBD2 (7 bases). This CDR3 region has 15 residues. V dropped 6 bases and J dropped 4 bases, with 22 bases sitting between them. Germline CDR1 and CDR2: DFQATT and SNEGSKA (reference sequence). The CDR3 region is CSASPLGGGGYEQYF. The CDR3 bases are TGCAGTGCCTCACCCTTGGGGGGGGGCGGGTACGAGCAGTACTTC.

The chain employs TRBV20-1 and TRBJ2-5; possible D gene TRBD1, 5 bases. The germline V gene encodes CDR1 DFQATT and CDR2 SNEGSKA (reference sequence). CDR3 length: 14 amino acids. V lost 1 base and J lost 2, with 11 bases in between. In DNA, the CDR3 is TGCAGTGCTAGAGTAGGGGAAAATCAAGAGACCCAGTACTTC. Residues: CSARVGENQETQYF.

The chain uses TRBV5-1 and TRBJ1-1, with 9 bases lining up with TRBD1. The CDR3 sequence is 14 residues long. Losses at the gene ends were 7 bases for V and 5 bases for J; bases not matched to a gene: 9. Germline loops: CDR1 SGHRS, CDR2 YFSETQ. The CDR3 spells CASGKDRGGTEAFF. Written as DNA, the CDR3 is TGCGCCAGCGGTAAGGACAGGGGTGGAACTGAAGCTTTCTTT.

The chain combines TRBV4-1 with TRBJ2-1; D unclear. There are 15 residues in the CDR3. Trimming pared 5 bases from V and 0 bases from J, leaving 11 bases between. Germline CDR1 is MGHRA and CDR2 is YSYEKL. The CDR3 DNA reads as TGCGCCAGCAGCTTTCGACCCAGCTCCTACAATGAGCAGTTCTTC. Amino acid sequence: CASSFRPSSYNEQFF.

The V call is TRBV20-1, the J call TRBJ1-4, with D maybe TRBD1 (6 bases). Germline assignment: CDR1 DFQATT and CDR2 SNEGSKA (reference sequence). The length of the CDR3 is 15 residues. V dropped 5 bases and J dropped 2 bases, with 15 bases sitting between them. The CDR3 here is CSAYDRSSTNEKLFF. CDR3 in DNA: TGCAGTGCTTACGACAGGTCCAGCACTAATGAAAAACTGTTTTTT.

The genes are TRBV20-1 and TRBJ2-1; 9 bases fit TRBD2. Germline V CDR1 and CDR2: DFQATT, SNEGSKA (reference sequence). Trimming removed 3 bases from V and 8 bases from J; junction bases left unmatched: 14. CDR3 size: 16 residues. The CDR3 sequence is CSASGVLAGLFDEQFF. CDR3 sequence (DNA): TGCAGTGCTAGTGGTGTACTAGCGGGTCTTTTCGATGAGCAGTTCTTC.

This clonotype turned up a few times. The chain couples TRBV20-1 to TRBJ2-3; 9 bases match TRBD2. J lost 3 bases, V lost 3 bases, and 16 bases had no gene match. Per germline, CDR1 DFQATT and CDR2 SNEGSKA (reference sequence). CDR3 length: 18 residues. The CDR3 protein is CSARRFGSGSSGTDTQYF. The CDR3 region has the DNA TGCAGTGCTAGGAGGTTCGGTAGCGGGAGTTCCGGAACAGATACGCAGTATTTT.

The chain combines TRBV9 with TRBJ2-5; TRBD1 might be the D (5 bases). V lost 3 bases, J lost 10 bases, and 19 bases lay in between. This CDR3 has 14 amino acids. Per germline, CDR1 SGDLS and CDR2 YYNGEE. The CDR3 DNA follows: TGTGCCAGCAGCGCATACCCGACCCCGGACAACCAGTACTTC. This encodes CASSAYPTPDNQYF.

This clonotype was recorded once. An end of the junction does not agree with germline; a read error may underlie this. The chain recombines TRBV24-1 with TRBJ2-5, with 11 bases matching TRBD2. The CDR3 length is 18 residues. Germline CDR1 KGHDR, CDR2 SFDVKD. CDR3 sequence reads: CATSGGTSGGEKQETQYF. CDR3 nucleotide sequence: TGTGCCACCAGTGGTGGAACTAGCGGGGGCGAAAAACAAGAGACTCAGTACTTC.

In its sample, this clonotype was seen a few times. The chain joins TRBV20-1 to TRBJ2-5, with D possibly TRBD1 on 6 matching bases. The J call may be mistaken, given a closer DNA end match to TRBJ2-7. This CDR3 is built from 13 residues. In germline, CDR1 is DFQATT, CDR2 SNEGSKA (reference sequence). CDR3 in DNA: TGCAGTGCTATCCCAGGGGCAACCTACGAGCAGTACTTC. Translated, it gives CSAIPGATYEQYF.

The rearrangement links TRBV6-1 to TRBJ2-1; 7 nucleotides agree with TRBD2. V trimming: 3 bases; J trimming: 6 bases; junction bases outside the gene matches: 2. Germline CDR1 reads MNHNS; CDR2 reads SASEGT. The CDR3 runs 13 residues. The CDR3 region is CASSDWGGNEQFF. CDR3 nucleotides: TGTGCCAGCAGTGATTGGGGGGGCAATGAGCAGTTCTTC.

The chain carries TRBV28 and TRBJ2-7; possibly TRBD1 or TRBD2 for D (5 bases each). The CDR3 covers 14 residues. The V gene's germline CDR1 is MDHEN and CDR2 SYDVKM. Trimming cost V 3 bases and J 5 bases, with 14 bases left between them. The CDR3 bases are TGTGCCAGCAGTTTGCCGCTTTGGGGGAACGAGCAGTACTTC. The encoded protein is CASSLPLWGNEQYF.

The genes are TRBV27 and TRBJ2-5; D remains ambiguous. Trimming took 1 base from V and 0 from J, leaving 9 bases between them. Germline values: CDR1 MNHEY, CDR2 SMNVEV (reference sequence). The length of the CDR3 is 15 residues. The DNA of the CDR3 is TGTGCCAGCAGTTTATATATGGGGTACCAAGAGACCCAGTACTTC. Encoded protein: CASSLYMGYQETQYF.

The rearrangement uses TRBV7-2 and TRBJ2-1; 9 bases map to TRBD2. There are 15 residues in the CDR3. After removal of 8 bases from V and 8 bases from J, the junction contained 13 bases not matched to a gene. In germline, CDR1 is SGHTA, CDR2 FQGNSA. The CDR3 DNA is TGTGCCAGCGGTGTGATAGCGGGAGTTTCGGATGAGCAGTTCTTC. Its translation: CASGVIAGVSDEQFF.

This clonotype has more than one count but fewer than ten. For the CDR3, the DNA is TGCGCCAGCAGCCAATTGGAGGGAAAGGCAGATACGCAGTATTTT. Protein sequence: CASSQLEGKADTQYF. The chain employs TRBV4-1 and TRBJ2-3, with a weak D call TRBD2 (6 bases). Between the trimmed V and J ends, which lost 2 bases and 4 bases, there was a span of 13 bases. The CDR3 covers 15 residues. CDR1 and CDR2 (germline): MGHRA, YSYEKL.

The genes are TRBV7-9 and TRBJ1-2, with D perhaps TRBD1 (6 bases). This CDR3 spans 16 amino acids. Per germline, CDR1 SEHNR and CDR2 FQNEAQ (reference sequence). Trimming shortened V by 4 bases and J by 1 base, and 16 bases separated the two germline ends. DNA for the CDR3: TGTGCCAGCAGCTCCCTAAGGGACACCGATAACTATGGCTACACCTTC. Translation gives CASSSLRDTDNYGYTF.